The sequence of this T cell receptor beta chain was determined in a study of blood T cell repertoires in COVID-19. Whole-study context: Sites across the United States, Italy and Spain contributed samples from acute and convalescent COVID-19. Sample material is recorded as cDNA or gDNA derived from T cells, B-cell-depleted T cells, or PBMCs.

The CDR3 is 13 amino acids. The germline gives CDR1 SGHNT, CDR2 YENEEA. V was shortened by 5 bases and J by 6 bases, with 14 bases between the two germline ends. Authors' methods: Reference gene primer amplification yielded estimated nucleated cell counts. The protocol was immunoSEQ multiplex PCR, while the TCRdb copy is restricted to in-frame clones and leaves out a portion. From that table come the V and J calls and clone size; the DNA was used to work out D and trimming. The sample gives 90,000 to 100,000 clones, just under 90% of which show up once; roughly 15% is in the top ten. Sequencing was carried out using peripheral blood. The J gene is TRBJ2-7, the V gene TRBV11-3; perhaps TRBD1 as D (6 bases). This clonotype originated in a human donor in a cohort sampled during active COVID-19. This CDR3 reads CASSLTTGSEQYF. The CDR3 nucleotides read TGTGCCAGCAGCCTCACCACAGGGAGCGAGCAGTACTTC.